This T cell receptor beta chain was recovered during a study of patients and donors after allogeneic stem cell transplantation. Each CDR3 protein is one row after TCRdb ran MiXCR on the RT-PCR reads. This table has some 200,000 distinct CDR3 sequences, around 41% appearing once. Material for sequencing was blood, either unsorted or a sorted T cell fraction (not recorded which). The clonotype comes from a human donor who was either an allogeneic HSCT recipient or a stem cell or donor lymphocyte infusion donor (not recorded which). It is not recorded whose cells these are; they may come from a transplant donor.

CDR3 bases: TGCAGCGTCCGTCGTCCGGGACAGGGCCTCCAAGAGACCCAGTACTTC. It specifies CSVRRPGQGLQETQYF. The chain uses TRBV29-1 and TRBJ2-5, with 9 positions matching TRBD1. Germline CDR1 and CDR2: SQVTM and ANQGSEA. This CDR3 contains 16 residues. Unmatched junction bases numbered 12, after V lost 6 bases and J lost 1 base.